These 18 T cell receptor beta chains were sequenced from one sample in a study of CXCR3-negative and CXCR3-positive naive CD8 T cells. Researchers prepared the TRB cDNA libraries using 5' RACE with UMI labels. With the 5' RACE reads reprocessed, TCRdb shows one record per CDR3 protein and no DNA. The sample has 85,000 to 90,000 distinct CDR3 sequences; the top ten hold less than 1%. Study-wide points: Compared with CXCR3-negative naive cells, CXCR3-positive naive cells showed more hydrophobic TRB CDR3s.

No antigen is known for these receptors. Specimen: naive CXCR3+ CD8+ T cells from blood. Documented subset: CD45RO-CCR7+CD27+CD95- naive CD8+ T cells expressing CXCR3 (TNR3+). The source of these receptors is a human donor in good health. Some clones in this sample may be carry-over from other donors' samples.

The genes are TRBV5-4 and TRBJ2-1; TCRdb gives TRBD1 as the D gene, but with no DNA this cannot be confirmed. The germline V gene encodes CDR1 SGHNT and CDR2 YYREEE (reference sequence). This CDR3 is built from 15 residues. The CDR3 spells CASSSRDAGGNEQFF.

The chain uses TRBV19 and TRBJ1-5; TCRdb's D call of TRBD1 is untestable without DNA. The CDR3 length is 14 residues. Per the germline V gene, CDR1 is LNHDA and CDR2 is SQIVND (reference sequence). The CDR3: CASSIAGGNAAQHF.

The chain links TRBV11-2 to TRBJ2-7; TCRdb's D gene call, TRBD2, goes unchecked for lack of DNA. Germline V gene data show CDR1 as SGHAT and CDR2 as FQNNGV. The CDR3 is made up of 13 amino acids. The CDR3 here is CASSVTSDYEQYF.

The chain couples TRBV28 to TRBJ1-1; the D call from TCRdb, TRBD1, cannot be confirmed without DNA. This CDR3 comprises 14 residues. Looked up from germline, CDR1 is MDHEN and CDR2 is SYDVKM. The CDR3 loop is CASSFGVANTEAFF.

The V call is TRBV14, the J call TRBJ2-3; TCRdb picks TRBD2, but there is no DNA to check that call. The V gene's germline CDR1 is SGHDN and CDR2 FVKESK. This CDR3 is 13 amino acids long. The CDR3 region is CASSLWRDDTQYF.

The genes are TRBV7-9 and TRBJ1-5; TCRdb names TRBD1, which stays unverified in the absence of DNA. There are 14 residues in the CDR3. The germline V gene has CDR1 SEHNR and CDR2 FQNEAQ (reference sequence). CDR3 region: CASSARDSNQPQHF.

This chain's CDR3 is CASSQSLGGFQHF. V and J are TRBV14 and TRBJ1-5; TCRdb proposes TRBD1, but this gene call is untestable without DNA. The germline V gene encodes CDR1 SGHDN and CDR2 FVKESK. This CDR3 is built from 13 residues.

CDR3 residues: CASSPQRGGGSF. This chain links TRBV7-9 with TRBJ1-1. CDR1 and CDR2 (germline): SEHNR, FQNEAQ (reference sequence). This CDR3 comprises 12 residues.

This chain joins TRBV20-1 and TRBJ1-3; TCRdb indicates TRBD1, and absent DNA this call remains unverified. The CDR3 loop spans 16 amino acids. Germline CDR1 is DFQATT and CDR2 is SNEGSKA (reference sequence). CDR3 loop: CSARSITGGYGNTIYF.

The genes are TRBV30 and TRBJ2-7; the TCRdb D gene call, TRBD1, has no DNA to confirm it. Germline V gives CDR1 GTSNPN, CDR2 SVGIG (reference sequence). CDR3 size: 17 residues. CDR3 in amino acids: CAWSLRPGTANSYEQYF.

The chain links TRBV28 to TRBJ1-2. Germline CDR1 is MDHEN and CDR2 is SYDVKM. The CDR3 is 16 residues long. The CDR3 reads CASSFGTKDRPYGYTF.

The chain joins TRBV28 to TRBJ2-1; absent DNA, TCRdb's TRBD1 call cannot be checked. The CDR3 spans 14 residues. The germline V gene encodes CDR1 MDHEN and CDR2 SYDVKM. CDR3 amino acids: CASSFRGLYNEQFF.

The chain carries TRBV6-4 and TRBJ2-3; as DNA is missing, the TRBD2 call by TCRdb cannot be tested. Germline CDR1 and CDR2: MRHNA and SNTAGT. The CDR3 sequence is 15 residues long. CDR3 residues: CASSDWGLPTDTQYF.

The chain's CDR3 is CARPRDSQDEQFF. The rearrangement uses TRBV4-3 and TRBJ2-1; lacking DNA, the TRBD1 call made by TCRdb goes unchecked. The CDR3 is 13 residues long. CDR1 and CDR2 (germline): LGHNA, YSLEER.

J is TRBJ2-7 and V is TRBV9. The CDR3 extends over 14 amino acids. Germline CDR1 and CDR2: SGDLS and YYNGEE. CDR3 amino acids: CASSGHDGDYEQYF.

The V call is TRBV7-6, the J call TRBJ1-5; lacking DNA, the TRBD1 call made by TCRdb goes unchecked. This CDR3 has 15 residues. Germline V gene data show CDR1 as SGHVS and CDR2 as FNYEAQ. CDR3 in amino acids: CASSRGQSGNQPQHF.

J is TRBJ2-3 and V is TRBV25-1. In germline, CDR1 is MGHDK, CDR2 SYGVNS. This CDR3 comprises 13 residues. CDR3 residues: CASSEYFGDTQYF.

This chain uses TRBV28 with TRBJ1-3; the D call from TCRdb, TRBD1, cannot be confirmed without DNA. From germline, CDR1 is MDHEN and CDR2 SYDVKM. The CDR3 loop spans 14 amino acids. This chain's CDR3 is CASSPPGSGNTIYF.